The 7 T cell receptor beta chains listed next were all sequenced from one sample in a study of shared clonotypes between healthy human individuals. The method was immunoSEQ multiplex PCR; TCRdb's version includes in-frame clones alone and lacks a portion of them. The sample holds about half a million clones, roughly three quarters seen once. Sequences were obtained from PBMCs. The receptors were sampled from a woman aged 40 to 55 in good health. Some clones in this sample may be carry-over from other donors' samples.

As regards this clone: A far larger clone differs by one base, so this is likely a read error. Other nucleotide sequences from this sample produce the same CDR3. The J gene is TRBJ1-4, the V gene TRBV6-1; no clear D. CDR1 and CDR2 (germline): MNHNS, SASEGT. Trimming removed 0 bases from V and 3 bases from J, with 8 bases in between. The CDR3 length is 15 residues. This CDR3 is CASSEALGSNEKLFF. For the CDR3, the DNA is TGTGCCAGCAGTGAAGCGCTGGGGTCTAATGAAAAACTGTTTTTT.

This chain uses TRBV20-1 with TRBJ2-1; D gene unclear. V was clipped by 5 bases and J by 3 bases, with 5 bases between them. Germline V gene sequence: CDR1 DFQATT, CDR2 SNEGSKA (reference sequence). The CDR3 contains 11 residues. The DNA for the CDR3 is TGCAGTGCTGAACACTACAATGAGCAGTTCTTC. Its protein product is CSAEHYNEQFF.

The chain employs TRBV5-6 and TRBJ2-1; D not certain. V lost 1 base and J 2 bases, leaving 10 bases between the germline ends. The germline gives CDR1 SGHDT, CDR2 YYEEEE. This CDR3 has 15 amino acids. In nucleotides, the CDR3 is TGTGCCAGCAGCTTGAACCCATCTACCTACAATGAGCAGTTCTTC. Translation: CASSLNPSTYNEQFF. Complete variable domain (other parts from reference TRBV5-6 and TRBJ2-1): DAGVTQSPTHLIKTRGQQVTLRCSPKSGHDTVSWYQQALGQGPQFIFQYYEEEERQRGNFPDRFSGHQFPNYSSELNVNALLLGDSALYLCASSLNPSTYNEQFFGPGTRLTVL.

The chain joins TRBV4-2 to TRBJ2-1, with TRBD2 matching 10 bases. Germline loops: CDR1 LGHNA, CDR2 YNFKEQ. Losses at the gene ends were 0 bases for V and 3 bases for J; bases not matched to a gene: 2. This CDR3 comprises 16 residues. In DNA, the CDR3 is TGTGCCAGCAGCCAAGATGCTAGCGGGAGCTACAATGAGCAGTTCTTC. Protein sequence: CASSQDASGSYNEQFF.

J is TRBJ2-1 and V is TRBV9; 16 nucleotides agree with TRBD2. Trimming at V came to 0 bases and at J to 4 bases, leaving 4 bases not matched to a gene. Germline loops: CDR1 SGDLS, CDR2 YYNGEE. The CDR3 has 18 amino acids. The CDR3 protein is CASSVEGLAGGSYNEQFF. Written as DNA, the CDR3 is TGTGCCAGCAGCGTAGAGGGACTAGCGGGAGGGTCTTACAATGAGCAGTTCTTC.

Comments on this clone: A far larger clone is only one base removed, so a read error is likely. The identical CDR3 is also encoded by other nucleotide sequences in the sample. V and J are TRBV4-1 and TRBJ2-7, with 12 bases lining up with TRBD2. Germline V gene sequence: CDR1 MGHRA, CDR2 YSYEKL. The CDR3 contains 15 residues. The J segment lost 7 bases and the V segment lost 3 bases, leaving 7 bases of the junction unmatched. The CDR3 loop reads CASSHLTSGSNEQYF. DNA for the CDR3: TGCGCCAGCAGCCACCTGACTAGCGGGAGTAATGAGCAGTACTTC.

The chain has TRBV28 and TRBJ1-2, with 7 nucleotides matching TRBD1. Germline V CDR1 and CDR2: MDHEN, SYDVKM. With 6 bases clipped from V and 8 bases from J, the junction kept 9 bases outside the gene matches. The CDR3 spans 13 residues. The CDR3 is CASRRQGSLGYTF. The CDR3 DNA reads TGTGCCAGCAGGCGACAGGGTTCCTTGGGCTACACCTTC.